This entry is about one T cell receptor beta chain. What it binds is not known. Germline V gene data show CDR1 as MDHEN and CDR2 as SYDVKM. Trimming took 5 bases from V and 7 from J, leaving 14 bases between them. The CDR3 is 13 amino acids. The data originate from a study of OX40 agonist ivuxolimab in advanced cancers. Broader study findings: Clonal expansion among partial responders at 0.1-3.0 mg/kg ranked near the lowest. Dose levels from 0.1 to 3.0 mg/kg saw CD4+ and CD8+ blood T cells expand clonally by week 6. Expanded clones belonging to CD8+ T cells outnumbered, on average, those of CD4+. Certain nonresponders likewise exhibited a low normalized T-cell clonal expansion.

TCRdb's copy holds only in-frame clones and misses some; the assay was immunoSEQ multiplex PCR. The sample lists fewer than 45,000 clones, 80% to 90% occurring once. The rearrangement uses TRBV28 and TRBJ1-1; D gene uncertain. The TCR sequence derives from an adult with an advanced solid tumor such as melanoma, head and neck, liver or kidney cancer. Here the sequenced sample was CD4+ or CD8+ T cells sorted from blood, taken in a trial of the OX40 agonist ivuxolimab. CDR3 DNA sequence: TGTGCCAGCAGTACTTTGGTCAACGGTGAAGCTTTCTTT. It translates to CASSTLVNGEAFF.